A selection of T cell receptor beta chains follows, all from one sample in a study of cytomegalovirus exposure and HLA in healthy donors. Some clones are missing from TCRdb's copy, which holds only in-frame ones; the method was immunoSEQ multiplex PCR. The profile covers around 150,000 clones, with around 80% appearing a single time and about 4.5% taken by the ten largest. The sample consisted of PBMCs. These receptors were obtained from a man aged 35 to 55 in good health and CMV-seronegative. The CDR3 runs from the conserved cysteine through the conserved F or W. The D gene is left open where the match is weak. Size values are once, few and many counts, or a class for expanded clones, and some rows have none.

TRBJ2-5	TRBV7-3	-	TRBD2	CASSHRGGPQETQYF	TGTGCCAGCAGCCACCGGGGGGGGCCTCAAGAGACCCAGTACTTC
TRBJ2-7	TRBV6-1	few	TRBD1	CASSYTRQGYEQYF	TGTGCCAGCAGTTATACGAGACAGGGCTACGAGCAGTACTTC
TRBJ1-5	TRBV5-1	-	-	CASSLEAGSGSNQPQHF	TGCGCCAGCAGCTTGGAGGCGGGGTCGGGCAGCAATCAGCCCCAGCATTTT
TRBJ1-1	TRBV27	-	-	CASSFPLVQNTEAFF	TGTGCCAGCAGTTTCCCACTCGTCCAGAACACTGAAGCTTTCTTT
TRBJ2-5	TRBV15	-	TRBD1	CATSRTGGMETQYF	TGTGCCACCAGCAGGACAGGGGGTATGGAGACCCAGTACTTC
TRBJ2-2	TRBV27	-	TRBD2	CASIRSGGATGELFF	TGTGCCAGCATAAGAAGCGGGGGGGCCACCGGGGAGCTGTTTTTT
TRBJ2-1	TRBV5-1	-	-	CASSLDSPTPYNEQFF	TGCGCCAGCAGCTTGGATAGCCCCACCCCCTACAATGAGCAGTTCTTC
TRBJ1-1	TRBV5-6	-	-	CASSLGELGGTEAFF	TGTGCCAGCAGCTTGGGCGAATTGGGGGGCACTGAAGCTTTCTTT
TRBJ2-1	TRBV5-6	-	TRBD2	CASSLPTSGGRYNEQFF	TGTGCCAGCAGCTTGCCGACTAGCGGGGGCCGTTACAATGAGCAGTTCTTC
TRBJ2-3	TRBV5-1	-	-	CASYTGGTDTQYF	TGCGCCAGCTATACGGGGGGCACAGATACGCAGTATTTT
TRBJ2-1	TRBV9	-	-	CASSPPGQGGGSYNEQFF	TGTGCCAGCAGCCCACCTGGACAGGGCGGGGGCTCCTACAATGAGCAGTTCTTC
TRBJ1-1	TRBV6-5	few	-	CASSYTSGRTEAFF	TGTGCCAGCAGTTACACGTCCGGGAGGACTGAAGCTTTCTTT
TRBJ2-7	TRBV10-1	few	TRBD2	CASSESTSASYEQYF	TGCGCCAGCAGTGAATCGACTAGCGCCTCCTACGAGCAGTACTTC
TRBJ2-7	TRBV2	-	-	CASSGAQAGEQYF	TGTGCCAGCAGTGGGGCACAAGCGGGCGAGCAGTACTTC
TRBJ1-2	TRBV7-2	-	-	CASSFSTQGLDGYTF	TGTGCCAGCAGCTTCAGCACACAGGGCTTGGATGGCTACACCTTC
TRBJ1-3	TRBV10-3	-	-	CAISEYRASSGNTIYF	TGTGCCATCAGTGAGTACAGGGCTTCATCTGGAAACACCATATATTTT
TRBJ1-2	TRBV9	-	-	CASRDDRDSNYGYTF	TGTGCCAGCAGGGATGACAGAGACTCAAACTATGGCTACACCTTC
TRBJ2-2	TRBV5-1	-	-	CASSERTDTGELFF	TGCGCCAGCAGCGAAAGGACAGACACCGGGGAGCTGTTTTTT
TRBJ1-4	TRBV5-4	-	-	CASSAGPPTNEKLFF	TGTGCCAGCAGCGCAGGCCCACCCACAAATGAAAAACTGTTTTTT
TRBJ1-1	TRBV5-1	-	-	CASSTGRSPGGAFF	TGCGCCAGCAGTACAGGTAGGAGCCCGGGGGGAGCTTTCTTT
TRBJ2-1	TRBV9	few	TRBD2	CASSVSGDTTYNEQFF	TGTGCCAGCAGCGTCAGCGGGGATACAACTTACAATGAGCAGTTCTTC
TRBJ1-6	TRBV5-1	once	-	CASSTGGRDSPLHF	TGCGCCAGCAGCACGGGAGGTCGGGATTCACCCCTCCACTTT
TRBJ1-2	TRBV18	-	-	CASSPGRENYGYTF	TGTGCCAGCTCACCAGGCCGGGAGAACTATGGCTACACCTTC
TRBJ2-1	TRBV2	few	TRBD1	CASSEWDSLEQFF	TGTGCCAGCAGTGAATGGGACAGCCTTGAGCAGTTCTTC
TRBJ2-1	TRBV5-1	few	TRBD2	CASSEGLAGGSSYNEQFF	TGCGCCAGCAGCGAGGGACTAGCGGGGGGTAGCTCCTACAATGAGCAGTTCTTC
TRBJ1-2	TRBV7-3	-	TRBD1	CASSYTPGQGLLAF	TGTGCCAGCAGCTACACTCCGGGACAGGGGCTTTTGGCCTTC
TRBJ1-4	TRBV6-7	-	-	CASSPHRDGATNEKLFF	TGTGCCAGCAGTCCCCACAGGGATGGGGCTACTAATGAAAAACTGTTTTTT